A single sample gave rise to the 19 T cell receptor beta chains below, sequenced in a study of blood T cell repertoires in COVID-19. Libraries were prepared by immunoSEQ multiplex PCR; TCRdb keeps only in-frame clonotypes and omits some of them. The sample lists some 120,000 clones, around nine tenths occurring once. The sample consisted of peripheral blood. These receptors all stem from a man aged 60 to 75 with COVID-19, enrolled during active disease.

This clone has only one observation. This chain joins TRBV5-5 and TRBJ2-2; 7 nucleotides agree with TRBD2. Germline-derived CDR1 and CDR2 are SGHKS and YYEKEE (reference sequence). The CDR3 is 15 amino acids. The J segment lost 4 bases and the V segment lost 7 bases, leaving 10 bases of the junction unmatched. The CDR3 protein is CASVVEGGITGELFF. Written as DNA, the CDR3 is TGTGCCAGCGTCGTGGAGGGAGGGATCACCGGGGAGCTGTTTTTT.

The chain couples TRBV5-1 to TRBJ1-6; D possibly corresponds to TRBD1 (5 bases). The V end lost 0 bases, the J end lost 6 bases, and 10 bases lay between the germline ends. This CDR3 comprises 15 residues. Germline V gene lookup returns CDR1 SGHRS and CDR2 YFSETQ. The CDR3 DNA sequence: TGCGCCAGCAGCTTGGGTGGCAGGGTTAATTCACCCCTCCACTTT. Translation gives CASSLGGRVNSPLHF.

V gene TRBV5-6 combines with J gene TRBJ2-2, with unresolved D. Germline values: CDR1 SGHDT, CDR2 YYEEEE. This CDR3 has 13 amino acids. V lost 1 base to trimming and J lost 7 bases, with 8 bases between them. The chain's CDR3 is CASSLSANGELFF. CDR3 sequence (DNA): TGTGCCAGCAGCTTGTCCGCTAACGGGGAGCTGTTTTTT.

This clone was found a few times. The chain has TRBV2 and TRBJ2-1; 12 bases agree with TRBD2. With 5 bases clipped from V and 7 bases from J, the junction kept 3 bases outside the gene matches. Germline V gene lookup returns CDR1 SNHLY and CDR2 FYNNEI. The CDR3 consists of 14 residues. The DNA for the CDR3 is TGTGCCAGCAGTCGTGGACTAGCGGGAAATGAGCAGTTCTTC. This encodes CASSRGLAGNEQFF.

The chain uses TRBV7-2 and TRBJ2-3, with D hard to call. The CDR3 spans 16 residues. The V end lost 1 base, the J end lost 2 bases, and 13 bases lay between the germline ends. Per the germline V gene, CDR1 is SGHTA and CDR2 is FQGNSA. CDR3 coding DNA: TGTGCCAGCAGCTTAGAGGCCCCCAGGAACACAGATACGCAGTATTTT. Amino acid sequence: CASSLEAPRNTDTQYF. Drawing the rest from reference TRBV7-2 and TRBJ2-3, the complete variable domain is GAGVSQSPSNKVTEKGKDVELRCDPISGHTALYWYRQSLGQGLEFLIYFQGNSAPDKSGLPSDRFSAERTGGSVSTLTIQRTQQEDSAVYLCASSLEAPRNTDTQYFGPGTRLTVL.

This sequence joins TRBV6-5 and TRBJ2-1; D is uncertain. V dropped 11 bases and J dropped 7 bases, with 9 bases sitting between them. This CDR3 comprises 10 residues. The germline V gene has CDR1 MNHEY and CDR2 SVGAGI. In nucleotides, the CDR3 is TGTGCCTGTGCTCGGAATGAGCAGTTCTTC. Protein sequence: CACARNEQFF.

V is TRBV7-3 and J is TRBJ1-2, with a weak D call TRBD1 (5 bases). Germline CDR1 SGHTA, CDR2 FQGTGA. The CDR3 length is 12 residues. V lost 3 bases, J lost 8 bases, and 10 bases lay in between. The chain's CDR3 is CASSFAGEGYTF. CDR3 sequence (DNA): TGTGCCAGCAGCTTCGCGGGGGAGGGCTACACCTTC. The full variable domain, rest sourced from reference TRBV7-3 and TRBJ1-2, is GAGVSQTPSNKVTEKGKYVELRCDPISGHTALYWYRQSLGQGPEFLIYFQGTGAADDSGLPNDRFFAVRPEGSVSTLKIQRTERGDSAVYLCASSFAGEGYTFGSGTRLTVV.

The chain couples TRBV9 to TRBJ1-4, with 9 bases aligning to TRBD1. Per the germline V gene, CDR1 is SGDLS and CDR2 is YYNGEE. V trimming: 4 bases; J trimming: 8 bases; junction bases outside the gene matches: 12. There are 16 residues in the CDR3. Here the CDR3 DNA reads TGTGCCAGCAGCAAAGAACCGGGACAGGGAACGGAAAAACTGTTTTTT. Protein product: CASSKEPGQGTEKLFF.

This clone appeared once. This rearrangement joins TRBV10-3 to TRBJ2-4, with TRBD1 identical over 7 bases. Germline V lookup: CDR1 ENHRY, CDR2 SYGVKD. This CDR3 comprises 16 residues. V lost 0 bases to trimming and J lost 0 bases; unmatched junction nucleotides: 2. The CDR3, as DNA: TGTGCCATCAGTGAGTCGACAGGGAGAGCCAAAAACATTCAGTACTTC. Protein sequence: CAISESTGRAKNIQYF.

This sequence joins TRBV28 and TRBJ2-7; perhaps TRBD2 as D (5 bases). Per germline, CDR1 MDHEN and CDR2 SYDVKM. Trimming shortened V by 7 bases and J by 1 base, and 11 bases separated the two germline ends. The CDR3 totals 13 residues. CDR3 in DNA: TGTGCCAGCATCGGAGAGCGGTCCTACGAGCAGTACTTC. Protein: CASIGERSYEQYF.

This rearrangement joins TRBV11-2 to TRBJ1-1, with 7 bases that match TRBD1. Germline CDR1 and CDR2: SGHAT and FQNNGV. The CDR3 length is 15 residues. V lost 0 bases to trimming and J lost 6 bases; unmatched junction nucleotides: 7. Written as DNA, the CDR3 is TGTGCCAGCAGCTTAGATACAGGGGTTTCGCCTGAAGCTTTCTTT. This codes for CASSLDTGVSPEAFF. Based on the CDR3 plus reference TRBV11-2 and TRBJ1-1, the full variable domain is EAGVAQSPRYKIIEKRQSVAFWCNPISGHATLYWYQQILGQGPKLLIQFQNNGVVDDSQLPKDRFSAERLKGVDSTLKIQPAKLEDSAVYLCASSLDTGVSPEAFFGQGTRLTVV.

This rearrangement joins TRBV6-4 to TRBJ1-1; no definite D call. The CDR3 has 13 amino acids. Germline V gives CDR1 MRHNA, CDR2 SNTAGT. Trimming removed 0 bases from V and 10 bases from J, with 12 bases in between. In DNA form, the CDR3 reads TGTGCCAGCAGTGACTCCCGTCAGGAGGTAGCTTTCTTT. It is translated as CASSDSRQEVAFF.

The rearrangement uses TRBV4-2 and TRBJ2-1; 9 bases are shared with TRBD2. The ends lost 1 base at V and 0 bases at J; junction bases unmatched: 7. The CDR3 totals 18 residues. Germline CDR1 LGHNA, CDR2 YNFKEQ. The CDR3 DNA is TGTGCCAGCAGCCAAGCCCTGGGCGGGGGGGACTCCTACAATGAGCAGTTCTTC. Its translation is CASSQALGGGDSYNEQFF.

This clone has a handful of counts. This chain joins TRBV10-1 and TRBJ2-5; 13 bases align to TRBD2. V lost 0 bases to trimming and J lost 4 bases; unmatched junction nucleotides: 8. The germline V gene encodes CDR1 WNHNN and CDR2 SYGVQD (reference sequence). The CDR3 contains 18 residues. The CDR3 loop reads CASSESALAGGSVETQYF. CDR3 sequence (DNA): TGCGCCAGCAGTGAGTCTGCACTAGCGGGAGGGTCGGTAGAGACCCAGTACTTC.

V and J are TRBV11-2 and TRBJ1-2, with D maybe TRBD1 (6 bases). Germline V gives CDR1 SGHAT, CDR2 FQNNGV. The V gene lost 5 bases and the J gene lost 7 bases, with 14 bases spanning the gap. This CDR3 has 13 amino acids. The DNA of the CDR3 is TGTGCCAGCAGCGGGGTGGGGGCGCTTGGCTACACCTTC. Protein: CASSGVGALGYTF. Complete variable domain (other parts from reference TRBV11-2 and TRBJ1-2): EAGVAQSPRYKIIEKRQSVAFWCNPISGHATLYWYQQILGQGPKLLIQFQNNGVVDDSQLPKDRFSAERLKGVDSTLKIQPAKLEDSAVYLCASSGVGALGYTFGSGTRLTVV.

The rearrangement links TRBV18 to TRBJ1-1, with D uncertain. Germline CDR1 reads KGHSH; CDR2 reads LQKENI. The CDR3 sequence is 15 residues long. Trimming removed 3 bases at V and 1 base at J, with 12 bases between. CDR3 bases: TGTGCCAGCTCACCTCCGGTGAGCAAGAACACTGAAGCTTTCTTT. It encodes CASSPPVSKNTEAFF. The whole variable domain, remainder taken from reference TRBV18 and TRBJ1-1, is NAGVMQNPRHLVRRRGQEARLRCSPMKGHSHVYWYRQLPEEGLKFMVYLQKENIIDESGMPKERFSAEFPKEGPSILRIQQVVRGDSAAYFCASSPPVSKNTEAFFGQGTRLTVV.

This clone was recorded only once. The rearrangement joins TRBV5-6 to TRBJ1-4; maybe TRBD1 (5 bases). Germline CDR1 and CDR2: SGHDT and YYEEEE. Trimming stripped 5 bases from V and 6 bases from J, with 14 bases between. The CDR3 length is 14 residues. CDR3 bases: TGTGCCAGCAGTTCTTGGGGGAGGGATGAAAAACTGTTTTTT. Translated: CASSSWGRDEKLFF. Filled out from reference TRBV5-6 and TRBJ1-4, the complete variable domain reads DAGVTQSPTHLIKTRGQQVTLRCSPKSGHDTVSWYQQALGQGPQFIFQYYEEEERQRGNFPDRFSGHQFPNYSSELNVNALLLGDSALYLCASSSWGRDEKLFFGSGTQLSVL.

The chain combines TRBV10-2 with TRBJ2-1, with D maybe TRBD2 (6 bases). Trimming took 8 bases from V and 4 from J, leaving 15 bases between them. The CDR3 runs 14 residues. CDR1 is WSHSY, CDR2 SAAADI, per germline. CDR3 loop: CASLEGVAYNEQFF. Here the CDR3 DNA reads TGCGCCAGCTTGGAGGGAGTCGCTTACAATGAGCAGTTCTTC.

This clone has a single count. The chain has TRBV6-5 and TRBJ1-1, with a tentative D call TRBD1 (6 bases). CDR1 is MNHEY and CDR2 is SVGAGI in the germline V gene. This CDR3 is built from 15 residues. V was trimmed by 6 bases and J by 1 base, leaving 15 bases between them. CDR3 sequence reads: CASRQAGEGNTEAFF. As DNA, the CDR3 is TGTGCCAGCAGACAGGCAGGGGAGGGGAACACTGAAGCTTTCTTT.